This TCR beta chain appears in the sequencing data of a study of T cell responses to AZD1222 COVID-19 vaccine. The table came from immunoSEQ multiplex PCR; TCRdb's copy has only in-frame clones and leaves some out. The sample holds 150,000 to 200,000 clones, around 90% seen once. Trimming cost V 3 bases and J 0 bases, with 6 bases left between them. The CDR3 is 14 residues long. The germline V gene encodes CDR1 MNHNS and CDR2 SASEGT. The chain has TRBV6-1 and TRBJ1-3; D unclear. The source is an adult who received the AZD1222 COVID-19 vaccine. Specimen: peripheral blood, collected 28 days after the second AZD1222 dose. The CDR3 coding sequence is TGTGCCAGCAGTGAGGGCTTCTCTGGAAACACCATATATTTT. It specifies CASSEGFSGNTIYF.